The TCR beta chain described here comes from a study of tumor-infiltrating lymphocytes in primary liver carcinoma. The wider study: Surgeons treated the primary liver carcinoma of the patients by surgical resection. Measuring about 4 to 10 cm across, the tumors were staged as T1-T3 N0M0.

Synthesis of TCR beta cDNA was carried out from 500 ng total RNA with a constant-region primer. Three nested multiplex PCR rounds, a slightly modified ARM-PCR, produced the libraries for TCR beta. TRBV1-TRBV30 forward primers and a C-beta reverse primer were used in the first two PCR rounds, which each ran for 10 cycles. Via MiXCR, TCRdb re-called the multiplex PCR reads, giving one row per CDR3 protein. The sample includes some 190,000 distinct CDR3 sequences, about 60% seen only once; the top ten take around three quarters. General study points: In tumor-adjacent and tumor-blood pairs, overlap was lower than in tumor region pairs.

This CDR3 comprises 15 residues. Germline CDR1 is LGHNA and CDR2 is YNFKEQ. Trimming at V came to 0 bases and at J to 9 bases, leaving 4 bases not matched to a gene. RNA was extracted from whole blood without cell sorting, alongside germline DNA. Of note for this clonotype: Its cognate antigen is unknown. This clone may be a read error of a much larger clone one base away.

This receptor was obtained from a man aged 35-49 years with primary liver carcinoma and hepatitis B virus infection. Material: peripheral blood. This sequence joins TRBV4-2 and TRBJ2-2; 10 nucleotides line up with TRBD2. The CDR3 reads CASSQETSGNRELFF. The CDR3 nucleotides read TGTGCCAGCAGCCAAGAAACTAGCGGGAATAGGGAGCTGTTTTTT.